This T cell receptor (beta chain) was captured by sequencing in a study of blood T cell repertoires in COVID-19. The repertoire was sequenced with immunoSEQ multiplex PCR; TCRdb's copy has only in-frame clones and lacks some. The repertoire holds roughly 360,000 clones, over 75% seen once, with about 0.89% in the top ten. This clone was picked up a small number of times. This CDR3 has 16 amino acids. Trimming removed 3 bases at V and 4 bases at J, with 17 bases between. From germline, CDR1 is SNHLY and CDR2 FYNNEI. What was sequenced was PBMCs or T cells enriched from blood (not recorded which). The chain combines TRBV2 with TRBJ2-3; D remains unclear. This receptor was taken from a woman aged 25-40 years with acute COVID-19. The chain's CDR3 is CASSDRDIRSSDTQYF. Here the CDR3 DNA reads TGTGCCAGCAGTGATCGAGACATACGTTCGTCAGATACGCAGTATTTT.